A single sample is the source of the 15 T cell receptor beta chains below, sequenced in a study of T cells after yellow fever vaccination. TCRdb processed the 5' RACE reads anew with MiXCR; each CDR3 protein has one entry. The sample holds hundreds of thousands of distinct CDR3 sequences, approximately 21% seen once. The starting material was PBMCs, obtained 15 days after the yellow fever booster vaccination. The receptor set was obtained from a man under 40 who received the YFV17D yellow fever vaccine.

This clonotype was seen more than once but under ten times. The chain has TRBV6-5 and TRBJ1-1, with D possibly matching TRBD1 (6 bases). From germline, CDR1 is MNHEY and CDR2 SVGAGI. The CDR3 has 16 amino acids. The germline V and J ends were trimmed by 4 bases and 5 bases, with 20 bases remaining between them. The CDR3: CASSWSLGRGGTEAFF. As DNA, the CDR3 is TGTGCCAGCAGTTGGTCCCTGGGAAGGGGGGGTACTGAAGCTTTCTTT.

CDR3 in DNA: TGTGCCAGCAGAACCGGGACAGGGATTGTTAATGAGCAGTTCTTC. It codes for CASRTGTGIVNEQFF. The chain employs TRBV6-1 and TRBJ2-1, with 9 bases lining up with TRBD1. This CDR3 has 15 residues. Germline V gives CDR1 MNHNS, CDR2 SASEGT. V shed 6 bases and J 7 bases; nucleotides not matched to a gene: 10.

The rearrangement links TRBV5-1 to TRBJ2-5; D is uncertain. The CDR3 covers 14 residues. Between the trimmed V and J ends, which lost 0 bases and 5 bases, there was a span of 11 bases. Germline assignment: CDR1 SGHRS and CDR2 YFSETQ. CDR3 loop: CASSLGHSAETQYF. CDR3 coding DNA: TGCGCCAGCAGCTTGGGACACTCGGCGGAGACCCAGTACTTC.

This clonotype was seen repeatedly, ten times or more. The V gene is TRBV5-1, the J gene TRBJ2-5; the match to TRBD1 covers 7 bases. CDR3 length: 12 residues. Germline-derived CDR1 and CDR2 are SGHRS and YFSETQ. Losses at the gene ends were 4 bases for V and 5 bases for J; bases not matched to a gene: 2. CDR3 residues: CASSPDRETQYF. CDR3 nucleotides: TGCGCCAGCAGCCCGGACAGGGAGACCCAGTACTTC. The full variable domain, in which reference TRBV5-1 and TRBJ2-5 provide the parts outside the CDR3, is KAGVTQTPRYLIKTRGQQVTLSCSPISGHRSVSWYQQTPGQGLQFLFEYFSETQRNKGNFPGRFSGRQFSNSRSEMNVSTLELGDSALYLCASSPDRETQYFGPGTRLLVL.

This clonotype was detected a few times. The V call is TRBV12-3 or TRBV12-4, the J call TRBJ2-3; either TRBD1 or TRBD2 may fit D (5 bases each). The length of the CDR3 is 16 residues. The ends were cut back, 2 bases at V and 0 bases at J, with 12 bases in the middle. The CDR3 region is CASSLYRDGSTDTQYF. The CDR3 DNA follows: TGTGCCAGCAGTTTATACCGGGACGGAAGCACAGATACGCAGTATTTT.

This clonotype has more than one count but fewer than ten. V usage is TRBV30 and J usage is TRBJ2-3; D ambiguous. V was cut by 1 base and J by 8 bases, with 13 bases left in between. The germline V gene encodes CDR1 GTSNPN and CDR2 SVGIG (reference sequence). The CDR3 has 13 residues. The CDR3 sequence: CAWSGVSAVTQYF. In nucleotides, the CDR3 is TGTGCCTGGAGTGGCGTCAGCGCCGTTACGCAGTATTTT.

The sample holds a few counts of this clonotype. CDR3 sequence (DNA): TGTGCCAGCAGCTTAGTCGCCTTCGGGACGTCCTACGAGCAGTACTTC. Translated: CASSLVAFGTSYEQYF. The gene calls are TRBV7-2 and TRBJ2-7, with D perhaps assigned TRBD1 or TRBD2 (5 bases each). The CDR3 covers 16 residues. Germline V lookup: CDR1 SGHTA, CDR2 FQGNSA. The V gene lost 1 base and the J gene lost 1 base, with 14 bases spanning the gap.

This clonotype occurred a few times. CDR3: CALSSGQNTGELFF. CDR3 bases: TGTGCCCTATCTTCGGGTCAGAACACCGGGGAGCTGTTTTTT. The chain has TRBV10-3 and TRBJ2-2; D is ambiguous. CDR1 and CDR2 (germline): ENHRY, SYGVKD. Trimming removed 11 bases from V and 1 base from J, with 14 bases in between. CDR3 length equals 14 residues.

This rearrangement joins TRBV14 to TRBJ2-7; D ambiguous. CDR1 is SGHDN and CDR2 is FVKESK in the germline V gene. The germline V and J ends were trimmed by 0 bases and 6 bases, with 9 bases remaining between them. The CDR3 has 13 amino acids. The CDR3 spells CASSQEGLGEQYF. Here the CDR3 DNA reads TGTGCCAGCAGCCAAGAAGGTTTGGGCGAGCAGTACTTC.

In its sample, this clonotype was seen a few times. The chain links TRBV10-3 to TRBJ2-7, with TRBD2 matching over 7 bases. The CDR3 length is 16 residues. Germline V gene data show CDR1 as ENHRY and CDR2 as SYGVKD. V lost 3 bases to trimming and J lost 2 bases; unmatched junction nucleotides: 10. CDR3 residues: CAISDLSSGLTYEQYF. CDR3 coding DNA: TGTGCCATCAGTGATTTATCTAGCGGCCTGACCTACGAGCAGTACTTC.

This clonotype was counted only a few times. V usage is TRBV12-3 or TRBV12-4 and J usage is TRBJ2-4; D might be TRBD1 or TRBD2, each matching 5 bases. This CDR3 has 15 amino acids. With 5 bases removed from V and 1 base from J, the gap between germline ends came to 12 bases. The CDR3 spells CASSPHWGAKNIQYF. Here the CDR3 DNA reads TGTGCCAGCAGTCCGCATTGGGGGGCCAAAAACATTCAGTACTTC.

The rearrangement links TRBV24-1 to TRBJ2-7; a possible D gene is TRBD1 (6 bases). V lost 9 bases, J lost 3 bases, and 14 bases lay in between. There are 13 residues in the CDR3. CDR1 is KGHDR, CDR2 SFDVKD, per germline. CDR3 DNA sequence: TGTGCCACCGGAAGTATGGACAGCTACGAGCAGTACTTC. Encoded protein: CATGSMDSYEQYF.

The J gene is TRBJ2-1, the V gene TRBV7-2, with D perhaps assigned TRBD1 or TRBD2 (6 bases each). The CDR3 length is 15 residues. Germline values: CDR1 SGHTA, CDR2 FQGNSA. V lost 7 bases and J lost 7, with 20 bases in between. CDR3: CASIAWDSGTNEQFF. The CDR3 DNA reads TGTGCCAGCATCGCTTGGGACTCCGGGACAAATGAGCAGTTCTTC.

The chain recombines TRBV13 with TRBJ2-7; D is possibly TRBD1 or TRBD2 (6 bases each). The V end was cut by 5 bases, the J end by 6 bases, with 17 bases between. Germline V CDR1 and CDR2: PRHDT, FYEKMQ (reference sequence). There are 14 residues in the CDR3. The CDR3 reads CASSRGGLTAEQYF. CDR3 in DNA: TGTGCCAGCAGCCGAGGGGGACTGACCGCCGAGCAGTACTTC.

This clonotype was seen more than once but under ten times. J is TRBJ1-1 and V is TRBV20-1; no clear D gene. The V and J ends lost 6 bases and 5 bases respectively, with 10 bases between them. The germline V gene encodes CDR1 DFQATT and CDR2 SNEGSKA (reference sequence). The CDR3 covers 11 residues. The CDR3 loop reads CSAPGRTEAFF. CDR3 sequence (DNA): TGCAGTGCCCCAGGAAGGACTGAAGCTTTCTTT.